The clone carrying this TCR beta chain was counted many times. The antigen is not known. The data were taken from a study of early T cells in non-severe SARS-CoV-2 infection. About the study: Bulk RNA isolated from unsorted whole blood underwent sequencing; chains were not paired. Study results and limitations: Comparison of clonotypes with VDJdb favored anti-spike CD8 responses while missing private and CD4 specificities.

Germline V gene sequence: CDR1 DFQATT, CDR2 SNEGSKA (reference sequence). The CDR3 is 14 residues long. J was trimmed by 5 bases and V by 0 bases; bases with no gene match: 4. Tagging with unique molecular identifiers was applied to individual cDNA molecules. TCRdb called the 5' RACE reads again in MiXCR, with one record for every CDR3 protein. The sample contains about 30,000 distinct CDR3 sequences, 6.6% of which appear only once. The source is an adult who was a healthcare worker with PCR-confirmed SARS-CoV-2 infection or an uninfected control (not recorded which). Material: whole blood. This rearrangement joins TRBV20-1 to TRBJ2-1, with 7 bases fitting TRBD1. CDR3 region: CSAREQGIHNEQFF. CDR3 DNA sequence: TGCAGTGCTAGAGAACAGGGGATCCACAATGAGCAGTTCTTC.